The 17 T cell receptor beta chains listed next were all sequenced from one sample in a study of CD8 T cells in ankylosing spondylitis. TCRdb called the 5' RACE reads again in MiXCR, with one record for every CDR3 protein. The sample lists some 840,000 distinct CDR3 sequences; approximately 10% were seen once. Study conclusions and caveats: Characteristic, it appeared, of ankylosing spondylitis blood was a TCR beta motif of several highly homologous variants.

These receptors have no known antigen. The sequenced sample consisted of blood, either unsorted or a sorted T cell fraction (not recorded which). Receptors originate from a male donor with ankylosing spondylitis.

This clonotype showed up just a few times. V and J are TRBV25-1 and TRBJ2-3; D gene ambiguous. The CDR3 has 16 residues. Trimming pared 3 bases from V and 4 bases from J, leaving 17 bases between. Germline values: CDR1 MGHDK, CDR2 SYGVNS. CDR3 DNA sequence: TGTGCCAGCAGTGATGGGGTCTGGAAGGTTGCAGATACGCAGTATTTT. It specifies CASSDGVWKVADTQYF.

The V gene is TRBV5-1, the J gene TRBJ2-7, with D possibly being TRBD2 (6 bases). CDR1 is SGHRS, CDR2 YFSETQ, per germline. The CDR3 extends over 16 amino acids. The V end lost 4 bases, the J end lost 0 bases, and 17 bases lay between the germline ends. CDR3 DNA sequence: TGCGCCAGCAGCCGAGGAGTTCCGGAGGGCTCCTACGAGCAGTACTTC. This translates into CASSRGVPEGSYEQYF. Drawing the rest from reference TRBV5-1 and TRBJ2-7, the complete variable domain is KAGVTQTPRYLIKTRGQQVTLSCSPISGHRSVSWYQQTPGQGLQFLFEYFSETQRNKGNFPGRFSGRQFSNSRSEMNVSTLELGDSALYLCASSRGVPEGSYEQYFGPGTRLTVT.

This clonotype was detected a few times. The V gene is TRBV12-3 or TRBV12-4, the J gene TRBJ1-2, with TRBD1 as a possible D gene (5 bases). Trimming stripped 6 bases from V and 4 bases from J, with 12 bases between. The CDR3 covers 13 residues. CDR3: CASRPGLPYGYTF. Here the CDR3 DNA reads TGTGCCAGCAGGCCGGGACTGCCCTATGGCTACACCTTC.

The V call is TRBV19, the J call TRBJ2-1; 12 nucleotides match TRBD2. The CDR3 contains 16 residues. Unmatched junction bases numbered 6, after V lost 5 bases and J lost 4 bases. Germline V gene sequence: CDR1 LNHDA, CDR2 SQIVND (reference sequence). CDR3 sequence reads: CASSLSLAGGYNEQFF. In DNA form, the CDR3 reads TGTGCCAGTAGTCTCTCCCTAGCGGGAGGGTACAATGAGCAGTTCTTC.

In this sample, this clonotype turned up many times. The J gene is TRBJ2-7, the V gene TRBV7-2; D is ambiguous. CDR1 is SGHTA, CDR2 FQGNSA, per germline. With 1 base removed from V and 2 bases from J, the gap between germline ends came to 9 bases. The CDR3 covers 14 residues. The CDR3 here is CASSLVVGTYEQYF. The CDR3 DNA is TGTGCCAGCAGCTTAGTAGTGGGCACCTACGAGCAGTACTTC. The full variable domain, rest sourced from reference TRBV7-2 and TRBJ2-7, is GAGVSQSPSNKVTEKGKDVELRCDPISGHTALYWYRQSLGQGLEFLIYFQGNSAPDKSGLPSDRFSAERTGGSVSTLTIQRTQQEDSAVYLCASSLVVGTYEQYFGPGTRLTVT.

The V gene is TRBV4-2, the J gene TRBJ2-3; 10 positions match TRBD2. There are 13 residues in the CDR3. CDR1 and CDR2 from the germline V gene are LGHNA and YNFKEQ. V lost 2 bases, J lost 9 bases, and 2 bases stayed unmatched. The CDR3 is CASSQLLAGTQYF. For the CDR3, the DNA is TGTGCCAGCAGCCAACTACTAGCGGGGACGCAGTATTTT.

The CDR3 region has the DNA TGCGCCAGCAGCTTGGAGGGGACCCTGAAAATCGAAACGCAGTATTTT. As protein: CASSLEGTLKIETQYF. The rearrangement links TRBV5-1 to TRBJ2-3; tentatively, D is TRBD1 or TRBD2 (5 bases each). The CDR3 runs 16 residues. From germline, CDR1 is SGHRS and CDR2 YFSETQ. The V end lost 0 bases, the J end lost 9 bases, and 20 bases lay between the germline ends.

The chain is built from TRBV20-1 and TRBJ1-1; D remains unclear. This CDR3 has 14 residues. Between the trimmed V and J ends, which lost 2 bases and 1 base, there was a span of 11 bases. Germline lookup yields CDR1 DFQATT and CDR2 SNEGSKA (reference sequence). The CDR3 protein is CSARWPTRNTEAFF. The CDR3 DNA reads as TGCAGTGCTAGATGGCCTACAAGGAACACTGAAGCTTTCTTT.

There are many counts of this clonotype. The rearrangement links TRBV20-1 to TRBJ2-7; tentative D call: TRBD2 (5 bases). The CDR3 loop spans 12 amino acids. Germline CDR1 and CDR2: DFQATT and SNEGSKA (reference sequence). Trimming removed 1 base at V and 12 bases at J, with 16 bases between. The CDR3 nucleotides read TGCAGTGCTAGAGGCCCCGTGGGAGACGGGTACTTC. This sequence encodes CSARGPVGDGYF.

The chain recombines TRBV5-1 with TRBJ2-1; 10 bases agree with TRBD1. This CDR3 is built from 17 residues. J was trimmed by 7 bases and V by 0 bases; bases with no gene match: 10. Per the germline V gene, CDR1 is SGHRS and CDR2 is YFSETQ. CDR3 coding DNA: TGCGCCAGCAGCTTGGATCCGGGACAGGGGTTCGGGAATGAGCAGTTCTTC. Translating gives CASSLDPGQGFGNEQFF.

The chain uses TRBV7-2 and TRBJ2-7; D is possibly TRBD2 (6 bases). The V and J ends lost 2 bases and 3 bases respectively, with 14 bases between them. The CDR3 runs 15 residues. Germline lookup yields CDR1 SGHTA and CDR2 FQGNSA. The CDR3 DNA sequence: TGTGCCAGCAGCTTATACGGGACTGGGATCTACGAGCAGTACTTC. Protein: CASSLYGTGIYEQYF. The full variable domain, with the rest looked up from reference TRBV7-2 and TRBJ2-7, is GAGVSQSPSNKVTEKGKDVELRCDPISGHTALYWYRQSLGQGLEFLIYFQGNSAPDKSGLPSDRFSAERTGGSVSTLTIQRTQQEDSAVYLCASSLYGTGIYEQYFGPGTRLTVT.

This clonotype was detected many times. V and J are TRBV5-6 and TRBJ2-2; 7 nucleotides align to TRBD1. With 4 bases clipped from V and 8 bases from J, the junction kept 11 bases outside the gene matches. CDR1 and CDR2 (germline): SGHDT, YYEEEE. The CDR3 runs to 15 residues. CDR3 sequence: CASSGDDRAVGELFF. In DNA form, the CDR3 reads TGTGCCAGCAGCGGTGACGACAGGGCTGTAGGGGAGCTGTTTTTT. Combining the CDR3 with reference TRBV5-6 and TRBJ2-2 gives the whole variable domain DAGVTQSPTHLIKTRGQQVTLRCSPKSGHDTVSWYQQALGQGPQFIFQYYEEEERQRGNFPDRFSGHQFPNYSSELNVNALLLGDSALYLCASSGDDRAVGELFFGEGSRLTVL.

Many counts were recorded for this clonotype. The V call is TRBV20-1, the J call TRBJ1-5; D remains unclear. Germline values: CDR1 DFQATT, CDR2 SNEGSKA (reference sequence). The germline V and J ends were trimmed by 4 bases and 5 bases, with 15 bases remaining between them. The CDR3 has 14 residues. The CDR3 DNA follows: TGCAGTGCTACAACGATTTCTGGGGATCAGCCCCAGCATTTT. It encodes CSATTISGDQPQHF.

This clonotype turned up a few times. The chain links TRBV7-6 to TRBJ2-1; 15 nucleotides align to TRBD2. After removal of 4 bases from V and 8 bases from J, the junction contained 3 bases not matched to a gene. Germline V gene lookup returns CDR1 SGHVS and CDR2 FNYEAQ. The CDR3 sequence is 15 residues long. The CDR3 sequence: CASSWTSGRGDEQFF. In DNA form, the CDR3 reads TGTGCCAGCAGCTGGACTAGCGGGAGGGGGGATGAGCAGTTCTTC.

The gene calls are TRBV20-1 and TRBJ2-3; TRBD2 is a possible D gene (5 bases). CDR1 DFQATT and CDR2 SNEGSKA come from the germline V gene (reference sequence). The CDR3 is 12 residues long. The CDR3 nucleotides are TGCAGCTTAGCGCCTAGCACAGATACGCAGTATTTT. This encodes CSLAPSTDTQYF.

There are many counts of this clonotype. V is TRBV11-1 and J is TRBJ1-3; TRBD1 matches 7 bases. V shed 5 bases, J shed 0 bases, and the junction held 7 bases outside the gene matches. Germline V lookup: CDR1 SGHAT, CDR2 FQDESV (reference sequence). There are 16 residues in the CDR3. CDR3 coding DNA: TGTGCCAGCAGCCGCGGACAGGCGACCTCTGGAAACACCATATATTTT. Amino acids: CASSRGQATSGNTIYF.

This clonotype showed up just a few times. This chain uses TRBV5-6 with TRBJ2-2, with TRBD2 matching 8 bases. The germline gives CDR1 SGHDT, CDR2 YYEEEE. The CDR3 runs 17 residues. The junction had 6 bases not matched to a gene; V was cut back by 1 base and J by 1 base. DNA for the CDR3: TGTGCCAGCAGCTTGCGGGCGGGGGGCGAGAACACCGGGGAGCTGTTTTTT. Protein sequence: CASSLRAGGENTGELFF.